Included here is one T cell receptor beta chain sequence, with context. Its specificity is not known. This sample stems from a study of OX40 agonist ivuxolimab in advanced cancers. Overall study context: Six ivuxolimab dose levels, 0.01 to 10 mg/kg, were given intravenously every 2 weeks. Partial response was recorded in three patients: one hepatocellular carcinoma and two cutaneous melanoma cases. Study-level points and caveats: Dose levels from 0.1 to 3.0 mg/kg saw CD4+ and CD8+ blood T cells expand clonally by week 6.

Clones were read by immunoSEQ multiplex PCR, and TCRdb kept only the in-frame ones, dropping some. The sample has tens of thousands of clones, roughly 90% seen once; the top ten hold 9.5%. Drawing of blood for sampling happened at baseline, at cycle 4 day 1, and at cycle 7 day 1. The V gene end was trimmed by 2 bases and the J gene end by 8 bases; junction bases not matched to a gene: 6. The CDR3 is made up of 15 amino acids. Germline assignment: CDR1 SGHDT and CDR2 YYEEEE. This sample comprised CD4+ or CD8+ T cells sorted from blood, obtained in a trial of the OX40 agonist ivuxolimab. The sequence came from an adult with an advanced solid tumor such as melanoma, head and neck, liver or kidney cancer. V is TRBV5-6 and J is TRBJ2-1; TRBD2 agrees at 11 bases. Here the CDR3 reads CASSFGTSGTDEQFF. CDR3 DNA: TGTGCCAGCAGCTTTGGGACTAGCGGAACGGATGAGCAGTTCTTC.